What follows are 5 T cell receptor beta chains derived from one specimen sequenced in a study of CD8 T cells in Susac syndrome. Random hexamers were used to reverse transcribe 0.5 to 1 ug of RNA. TCRdb reprocessed the immunoSEQ multiplex PCR reads with MiXCR, giving one entry per CDR3 protein. The sample shows under 150,000 distinct CDR3 sequences, roughly 89% of them seen only once. The source material was CD8+ T cells from PBMCs. All receptors come from a human donor with multiple sclerosis.

The chain combines TRBV27 with TRBJ2-7; possibly TRBD1 or TRBD2 for D (5 bases each). The germline V and J ends were trimmed by 2 bases and 5 bases, with 16 bases remaining between them. This CDR3 comprises 15 residues. Germline CDR1 MNHEY, CDR2 SMNVEV (reference sequence). The DNA of the CDR3 is TGTGCCAGCAGTTTACGGGGTCCAGGGACGGACGAGCAGTACTTC. It codes for CASSLRGPGTDEQYF.

The chain carries TRBV30 and TRBJ2-5; D is possibly TRBD2 (6 bases). CDR3 length equals 16 residues. Between the trimmed V and J ends, which lost 3 bases and 1 base, there was a span of 18 bases. Germline CDR1 is GTSNPN and CDR2 is SVGIG (reference sequence). The CDR3 DNA follows: TGTGCCTGGAGCCCCGGGACTTGGGGTTTCCAAGAGACCCAGTACTTC. Protein product: CAWSPGTWGFQETQYF.

The sample holds one count of this clonotype. The chain employs TRBV15 and TRBJ1-5, with D possibly TRBD1 on 5 matching bases. The V end lost 0 bases, the J end lost 5 bases, and 11 bases lay between the germline ends. CDR3 size: 15 residues. CDR1 and CDR2 from the germline V gene are LNHNV and YYDKDF (reference sequence). CDR3 sequence reads: CATSRDRGWDQPQHF. The CDR3 DNA reads as TGTGCCACCAGCAGAGATAGGGGATGGGATCAGCCCCAGCATTTT.

This rearrangement joins TRBV30 to TRBJ2-7; perhaps TRBD1 as D (5 bases). V lost 5 bases, J lost 4 bases, and 15 bases lay in between. The germline V gene has CDR1 GTSNPN and CDR2 SVGIG (reference sequence). CDR3 size: 13 residues. This chain's CDR3 is CAWAVRTRYEQYF. CDR3 bases: TGTGCCTGGGCCGTGAGGACAAGGTACGAGCAGTACTTC.

The chain links TRBV7-3 to TRBJ1-2; D is unclear. The CDR3 sequence is 14 residues long. Germline-derived CDR1 and CDR2 are SGHTA and FQGTGA. Between the trimmed V and J ends, which lost 5 bases and 4 bases, there was a span of 14 bases. The CDR3 reads CASSPSPPGYGYTF. The CDR3 DNA reads TGTGCCAGCAGCCCGTCGCCTCCTGGCTATGGCTACACCTTC.